The source of this TCR beta chain is a study of cytomegalovirus exposure and HLA in healthy donors. Regarding the study as a whole: It was reported that TCR beta sequences correctly inferred the HLA-A and HLA-B alleles for most subjects.

Use of 60 Vbeta and 13 Jbeta primers characterized the PCR. Sequencing used immunoSEQ multiplex PCR; TCRdb keeps in-frame clones, though not all of them. The repertoire includes 150,000 to 200,000 clones, 75% to 90% of them detected once, and about 2.6% sits in the top ten. V was cut by 6 bases and J by 3 bases, with 13 bases left in between. The CDR3 contains 14 residues. The germline CDR1 and CDR2 sequences are SGHAT and FQDESV (reference sequence). As regards this clone: Its antigen remains unidentified.

Material for sequencing was PBMCs. The sequence derives from a woman between 50 and 59 years old in good health and CMV-seropositive. This sequence joins TRBV11-1 and TRBJ2-3, with D tentatively TRBD1 (6 bases). CDR3 nucleotide sequence: TGTGCCAGCAGTTACAGGGTATTGACAGATACGCAGTATTTT. This codes for CASSYRVLTDTQYF.